This TCR beta chain was found in a study of beta chain features in type 1 diabetes. CDR1 and CDR2 (germline): KGHSH, LQKENI. The CDR3 runs to 14 residues. V was cut by 4 bases and J by 2 bases, with 8 bases left in between. Cell sorting via CD45RO/CCR7/CD25/CD127/CD95/CD27 was performed to obtain CD4+ naive, central memory, regulatory and stem cell-like memory cells. As to this clone: The antigen remains unidentified.

Overall study results and limits: The naive, central memory and Treg TCRB repertoires looked more alike in patients than they did in healthy donors. There were fewer insertions and more deletions at the VDJ junctions of type 1 diabetes patients. All four CD4+ subsets from Type 1 diabetes patients carried moderately but significantly shorter TCRB CDR3s.

Since all of the isolated RNA was reverse transcribed, expressed TCRB transcripts were what got sequenced. The table came from immunoSEQ multiplex PCR; TCRdb's copy has only in-frame clones and leaves some out. The sample lists 130,000 or so clones; around 10% were seen once. The origin of this receptor is a man aged 30 to 39 with type 1 diabetes. The chain is built from TRBV18 and TRBJ2-2; the D is unclear. Sequencing input: central memory CD4+ T cells from blood. The DNA of the CDR3 is TGTGCCAGCTCACAGCAAGTAAACACCGGGGAGCTGTTTTTT. It is translated as CASSQQVNTGELFF.